Listed here are 26 T cell receptor beta chains from one sample, sequenced in a study of T cell responses to AZD1222 COVID-19 vaccine. Some clones are missing from TCRdb's copy, which holds only in-frame ones; the method was immunoSEQ multiplex PCR. The data hold some 200,000 clones, with under 95% observed a single time. Sample: peripheral blood, taken on day 0 of MenACWY control vaccination. Receptor source: an adult in good health.

The chain uses TRBV19 and TRBJ2-5; D is unresolved. V shed 10 bases and J shed 5 bases, with 11 bases lying between them. Germline values: CDR1 LNHDA, CDR2 SQIVND (reference sequence). The CDR3 is 11 residues long. The DNA for the CDR3 is TGTGCCACTGAGTCTCGGGAGACCCAGTACTTC. Translated: CATESRETQYF.

This sequence joins TRBV15 and TRBJ2-1; 10 nucleotides match TRBD2. In germline, CDR1 is LNHNV, CDR2 YYDKDF (reference sequence). This CDR3 contains 17 residues. Trimming removed 6 bases from V and 2 bases from J; junction bases left unmatched: 10. CDR3 bases: TGTGCCACCAGGTCTACAGGACTAGCGGCCCCCTACAATGAGCAGTTCTTC. As protein: CATRSTGLAAPYNEQFF.

The rearrangement links TRBV28 to TRBJ1-6, with a possible D match to TRBD1 (6 bases). CDR1 and CDR2 from the germline V gene are MDHEN and SYDVKM. V dropped 6 bases and J dropped 8 bases, with 20 bases sitting between them. The CDR3 has 16 amino acids. The CDR3 DNA reads as TGTGCCAGCAGGCCGACAGGCAAGACCCATTATTCACCCCTCCACTTT. This gives the protein CASRPTGKTHYSPLHF.

The rearrangement joins TRBV27 to TRBJ1-5; TRBD1 matches at 8 bases. This CDR3 contains 16 residues. Germline CDR1 is MNHEY and CDR2 is SMNVEV (reference sequence). J gave up 2 bases and V 6 bases, and 9 bases lay outside the gene matches. CDR3 coding DNA: TGTGCCAGCAGCTTTCAGGGGGCCGGGGGCAATCAGCCCCAGCATTTT. The encoded protein is CASSFQGAGGNQPQHF.

The chain recombines TRBV6-5 with TRBJ1-2; a weak D match, TRBD1 (5 bases). This CDR3 comprises 14 residues. Between the trimmed V and J ends, which lost 4 bases and 5 bases, there was a span of 14 bases. CDR1 is MNHEY, CDR2 SVGAGI, per germline. This CDR3 reads CASSWGGARYGYTF. In nucleotides, the CDR3 is TGTGCCAGCAGTTGGGGAGGGGCGCGATATGGCTACACCTTC.

The chain links TRBV6-5 to TRBJ1-1; no clear D. This CDR3 has 14 residues. Germline loops: CDR1 MNHEY, CDR2 SVGAGI. The V end lost 4 bases, the J end lost 2 bases, and 11 bases lay between the germline ends. The CDR3 sequence: CASSSTEVNTEAFF. The CDR3 coding sequence is TGTGCCAGCAGTTCCACCGAAGTCAACACTGAAGCTTTCTTT.

The rearrangement links TRBV5-6 to TRBJ1-1; D call uncertain. The CDR3 totals 15 residues. Germline V gene sequence: CDR1 SGHDT, CDR2 YYEEEE. Trimming cost V 4 bases and J 0 bases, with 13 bases left between them. CDR3 bases: TGTGCCAGCAGCCGGATGACACTGATGAACACTGAAGCTTTCTTT. This encodes CASSRMTLMNTEAFF.

This chain connects TRBV19 to TRBJ1-4, with a weak D call TRBD1 (6 bases). Trimming cost V 8 bases and J 8 bases, with 18 bases left between them. The CDR3 is 14 residues long. Germline assignment: CDR1 LNHDA and CDR2 SQIVND (reference sequence). CDR3 loop: CASRQQGLEEKLFF. CDR3 nucleotide sequence: TGTGCCAGTCGCCAGCAGGGGTTGGAGGAAAAACTGTTTTTT.

The V call is TRBV27, the J call TRBJ1-6; TRBD1 matches 9 bases. CDR1 MNHEY and CDR2 SMNVEV come from the germline V gene (reference sequence). With V trimmed by 4 bases and J by 9 bases, 10 bases remained unmatched. The CDR3 runs to 16 residues. The CDR3 reads CASSSPRDRVGSPLHF. The DNA of the CDR3 is TGTGCCAGCAGTTCCCCCCGGGACAGGGTTGGTTCACCCCTCCACTTT.

The chain carries TRBV7-2 and TRBJ1-1; TRBD1 matches 10 bases. After removal of 5 bases from V and 6 bases from J, the junction contained 3 bases not matched to a gene. The CDR3 length is 13 residues. Germline V gene sequence: CDR1 SGHTA, CDR2 FQGNSA. CDR3 in DNA: TGTGCCAGCAGCACGACAGGGGGCTCTGAAGCTTTCTTT. Translated: CASSTTGGSEAFF.

This rearrangement joins TRBV7-6 to TRBJ1-1; D call uncertain. The germline V and J ends were trimmed by 1 base and 1 base, with 7 bases remaining between them. The CDR3 has 14 amino acids. Germline CDR1 SGHVS, CDR2 FNYEAQ. This chain's CDR3 is CASSLDTGNTEAFF. CDR3 sequence (DNA): TGTGCCAGCAGCTTAGATACCGGGAACACTGAAGCTTTCTTT. Using reference TRBV7-6 and TRBJ1-1 for the parts outside the CDR3, the full variable domain is GAGVSQSPRYKVTKRGQDVALRCDPISGHVSLYWYRQALGQGPEFLTYFNYEAQQDKSGLPNDRFSAERPEGSISTLTIQRTEQRDSAMYRCASSLDTGNTEAFFGQGTRLTVV.

The chain joins TRBV5-8 to TRBJ1-1, with 9 bases identical to TRBD1. The V gene's germline CDR1 is SGHTS and CDR2 YDEGEE. J gave up 1 base and V 5 bases, and 6 bases lay outside the gene matches. The CDR3 loop spans 15 amino acids. DNA for the CDR3: TGTGCCAGCAGAAGACAGGGGGGACGGAACACTGAAGCTTTCTTT. This encodes CASRRQGGRNTEAFF.

The gene calls are TRBV3-1 (or the pseudogene TRBV3-2) and TRBJ2-5; a weak D match, TRBD2 (5 bases). Per germline, CDR1 LGHDT and CDR2 YNNKEL (reference sequence). CDR3 length equals 12 residues. Trimming took off 8 bases at V and 5 bases at J, with 12 bases between the two ends. CDR3 protein: CASAGMGETQYF. CDR3 in DNA: TGTGCCAGCGCCGGGATGGGGGAGACCCAGTACTTC.

This chain connects TRBV4-2 to TRBJ1-3, with no clear D. V dropped 0 bases and J dropped 1 base, with 10 bases sitting between them. Germline CDR1 and CDR2: LGHNA and YNFKEQ. This CDR3 is 16 amino acids long. CDR3 sequence reads: CASSQEVGSSGNTIYF. DNA of the CDR3: TGTGCCAGCAGCCAAGAAGTAGGCAGTTCTGGAAACACCATATATTTT.

V gene TRBV18 combines with J gene TRBJ1-1; D is perhaps TRBD1 (5 bases). The V end lost 5 bases, the J end lost 2 bases, and 12 bases lay between the germline ends. Germline CDR1 is KGHSH and CDR2 is LQKENI. The CDR3 runs to 14 residues. The CDR3 nucleotides are TGTGCCAGCTCAGGGGGGATTATAAACACTGAAGCTTTCTTT. The encoded protein is CASSGGIINTEAFF.

The rearrangement uses TRBV6-2 or TRBV6-3 and TRBJ1-5; perhaps TRBD1 as D (5 bases). Germline assignment: CDR1 MNHEY and CDR2 SVGEGT. The CDR3 has 16 amino acids. Trimming pared 5 bases from V and 4 bases from J, leaving 18 bases between. DNA for the CDR3: TGTGCCAGCAGTACCCGACGGCAGGGAGGGAATCAGCCCCAGCATTTT. Amino acids: CASSTRRQGGNQPQHF.

The genes are TRBV6-4 and TRBJ2-1; 12 bases map to TRBD2. From germline, CDR1 is MRHNA and CDR2 SNTAGT. The CDR3 has 15 residues. V was pared by 0 bases and J by 8 bases, with 2 bases of the junction left unmatched. CDR3 sequence: CASSDSTSGGHEQFF. The CDR3 coding sequence is TGTGCCAGCAGTGACTCGACTAGCGGGGGCCATGAGCAGTTCTTC.

The V gene is TRBV9, the J gene TRBJ2-1, with TRBD1 matching over 7 bases. V shed 1 base and J 7 bases; nucleotides not matched to a gene: 11. CDR1 SGDLS and CDR2 YYNGEE come from the germline V gene. The CDR3 has 16 residues. The chain's CDR3 is CASSVTTGRAMNEQFF. The CDR3, as DNA: TGTGCCAGCAGCGTAACGACAGGGCGGGCGATGAATGAGCAGTTCTTC.

This clone came up once. The chain couples TRBV19 to TRBJ1-2; TRBD1 matches 7 bases. Germline V gene data show CDR1 as LNHDA and CDR2 as SQIVND (reference sequence). The length of the CDR3 is 15 residues. The V gene end was trimmed by 7 bases and the J gene end by 8 bases; junction bases not matched to a gene: 16. CDR3 amino acids: CASTAGDSNTMGYTF. The CDR3 coding sequence is TGTGCCAGTACCGCCGGGGACAGTAATACTATGGGCTACACCTTC.

This clone appeared a single time. This sequence joins TRBV7-6 and TRBJ1-1; no reliable D call. The CDR3 has 16 residues. Germline CDR1 and CDR2: SGHVS and FNYEAQ. The ends were cut back, 0 bases at V and 3 bases at J, with 14 bases in the middle. This chain's CDR3 is CASSLATGVSHTEAFF. The CDR3, as DNA: TGTGCCAGCAGCTTAGCCACTGGGGTGTCGCACACTGAAGCTTTCTTT. The full variable domain, with the rest looked up from reference TRBV7-6 and TRBJ1-1, is GAGVSQSPRYKVTKRGQDVALRCDPISGHVSLYWYRQALGQGPEFLTYFNYEAQQDKSGLPNDRFSAERPEGSISTLTIQRTEQRDSAMYRCASSLATGVSHTEAFFGQGTRLTVV.

This clone was detected only a few times. V and J are TRBV28 and TRBJ1-5; D is ambiguous. The CDR3 contains 13 residues. V was pared by 5 bases and J by 7 bases, with 12 bases between. Germline CDR1 is MDHEN and CDR2 is SYDVKM. This chain's CDR3 is CASSPTPPQPQHF. The CDR3 DNA is TGTGCCAGCAGTCCCACACCCCCCCAGCCCCAGCATTTT.

This clone appeared once. This rearrangement joins TRBV9 to TRBJ1-1; perhaps TRBD1 as D (5 bases). The CDR3 covers 14 residues. The germline V and J ends were trimmed by 0 bases and 3 bases, with 9 bases remaining between them. Germline V gives CDR1 SGDLS, CDR2 YYNGEE. The CDR3 here is CASSVGVRDTEAFF. For the CDR3, the DNA is TGTGCCAGCAGCGTAGGGGTCAGGGACACTGAAGCTTTCTTT.

The gene calls are TRBV30 and TRBJ1-1, with D possibly being TRBD1 (6 bases). Trimming pared 0 bases from V and 6 bases from J, leaving 11 bases between. The CDR3 is 13 amino acids. Per the germline V gene, CDR1 is GTSNPN and CDR2 is SVGIG (reference sequence). The CDR3 reads CAWSVQGRAEAFF. Written as DNA, the CDR3 is TGTGCCTGGAGTGTACAGGGACGGGCTGAAGCTTTCTTT.

The CDR3 loop reads CASSAGGREIYEQYF. The CDR3 nucleotides are TGTGCCAGCAGCGCGGGGGGCAGGGAGATCTACGAGCAGTACTTC. This chain links TRBV28 with TRBJ2-7; 8 nucleotides match TRBD2. CDR1 and CDR2 (germline): MDHEN, SYDVKM. The CDR3 is 15 residues long. The ends lost 6 bases at V and 3 bases at J; junction bases unmatched: 10.

The chain combines TRBV6-2 or TRBV6-3 with TRBJ1-6; no definite D call. The CDR3 is made up of 16 amino acids. CDR1 is MNHEY, CDR2 SVGEGT, per germline. Trimming shortened V by 6 bases and J by 6 bases, and 18 bases separated the two germline ends. The CDR3 spells CASSPTPGTRNSPLHF. The CDR3 coding sequence is TGTGCCAGCAGCCCTACACCCGGCACGCGTAATTCACCCCTCCACTTT.

The chain uses TRBV19 and TRBJ1-6; tentatively, D is TRBD1 (6 bases). This CDR3 is 17 amino acids long. V lost 4 bases to trimming and J lost 10 bases, with 23 bases between them. The V gene's germline CDR1 is LNHDA and CDR2 SQIVND (reference sequence). CDR3 DNA sequence: TGTGCCAGTAGTAGGGGAGGGACACCTACCGGGGCGTCACCCCTCCACTTT. Amino acid sequence: CASSRGGTPTGASPLHF.